The text below deals with one T cell receptor beta chain. This clonotype occurred a few times. Its antigen is still unknown. No base-level quality is on record; no much larger clone is a single base apart. This entry belongs to a study of neurological immune-mediated disorders (dated 2019 in TCRdb). Looking at the study overall: Among the roughly 34 multiple sclerosis patients, relapsing-remitting MS accounted for some 30 and secondary progressive MS accounted for 3. The study compared peripheral blood TCR-beta repertoires of HTLV-I-associated myelopathy (HAM/TSP) patients, multiple sclerosis patients and healthy controls using UMI-based sequencing. The cohort comprised around 70 subjects: approximately 15 HAM/TSP patients, 35 or so multiple sclerosis patients and some 20 healthy controls. The roughly 99 TCR-beta libraries covered PBMC samples along with longitudinal samples, technical triplicates, and paired sorted CD4+ and CD8+ T-cell subsets.

Measured from the cysteine to the phenylalanine, the CDR3 is 14 residues long. CDR3 DNA is the only sequence kept; it has 42 bases, read in frame from the first base. Trimming leaves V shorter by 0 bases and J shorter by 8 bases, with the junction holding 5 bases beyond the gene matches. Per the germline V gene (reference sequence), MNHNY is the CDR1 and SVGAGI is the CDR2. cDNA was synthesized by template-switch 5'RACE using a primer with a 10-nucleotide random unique molecular identifier that tagged each TCR transcript. Each sequencing run produced over 160 million TCR-beta sequences covering 15-18 subjects. The RNeasy kit was used to extract total RNA. TCR-beta VDJ regions were amplified with primers for the TCR constant region and the 5'RACE anchor, using the KAPA Real-time Library Amplification kit. Sample indexes and Illumina adaptors were added in a first PCR, after which library yield was increased in a second PCR. After Ampure bead purification, the TCR product of roughly 650 bp was size-selected on a 2% E-gel SizeSelection system. Before pooling, library quality was assessed on a Bioanalyzer, concentration was determined with Qubit, and library quantification was performed with the Kapa Library Quantification kit. An Illumina HiSeq 2500 was used to sequence the libraries paired-end at 2 x 150 bp. To increase sequence diversity, roughly 24-32% phiX was spiked into each library pool. On the authors' methods: The UMI-based MiGEC pipeline processed quality-filtered reads and removed over 80% of raw TCR sequences during error correction. IMGT germline references were used for alignment of VDJ genes, and clonotypes were defined by a unique CDR3 amino acid sequence together with V-J genes. Clonal expansion, Shannon diversity, and CDR3 relatedness (CalcPairwiseDistances, ClusterSamples) were evaluated with VDJtools, and phylogenetic trees were built with CLCbio workbench. Expanded clones were defined as having at least 8 unique UMIs, based on coefficient-of-variation modelling across technical triplicates. The public sequencing data were trimmed at Q25 with fastp and processed into clonotypes with MiXCR by TCRdb, which kept only in-frame beta chains. Rows matching on CDR3 protein sequence are summarized as one entry with the most common DNA and genes. The V and J calls were not made by the authors but by TCRdb's processing. The sample table lists about 50,000 distinct CDR3 sequences, approximately 6.2% of them with a count of one. The top ten clones comprise approximately 1.5% of the sample.

Paper-wide results and their limitations: In phylogenetic analysis, the repertoires of 18 of 34 MS patients grouped into a cluster of related CDR3 sequences, which suggests a possible signature at the repertoire level. TCR clonal expansion was highest in HAM/TSP patients and lowest in MS patients, with MS patients falling below even healthy controls. Across subjects, expanded clones never shared an identical CDR3 amino acid sequence, which suggests that the TCR-beta repertoires in every group were private. The MS cluster showed no association with clinical or MRI features, and the authors stated that larger cohorts are needed.

Sorted-subset TCR libraries were prepared from about a million sorted CD4+ or CD8+ T cells. The multiple sclerosis patients were enrolled in a US clinical protocol that evaluated disease progression with magnetic resonance imaging. Peripheral blood underwent Ficoll-Hypaque density gradient centrifugation to isolate PBMCs, which were then cryopreserved in liquid nitrogen. Paired sorted CD4+ and CD8+ subsets came from healthy controls, HAM/TSP patients and MS patients. The clonotype originates from a woman between 18 and 29 years old with multiple sclerosis. The chain is made from TRBV6-6 and TRBJ1-2; a stretch of 8 junction bases matches TRBD1. Sequenced: CD4+ T cells from blood. For the CDR3, the sequence is CASSYSDREWGYTF. The nucleotide sequence is TGTGCCAGCAGTTACTCGGACAGGGAATGGGGCTACACCTTC.